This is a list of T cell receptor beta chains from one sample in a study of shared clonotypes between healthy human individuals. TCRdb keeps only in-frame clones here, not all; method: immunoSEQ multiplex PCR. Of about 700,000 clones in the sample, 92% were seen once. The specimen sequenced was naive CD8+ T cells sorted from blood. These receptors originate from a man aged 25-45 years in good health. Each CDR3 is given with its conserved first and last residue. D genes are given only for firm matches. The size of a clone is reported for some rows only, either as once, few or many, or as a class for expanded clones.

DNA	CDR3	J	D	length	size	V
TGTGCCAGTACACAGGGGTTCTCCTACAATGAGCAGTTCTTC	CASTQGFSYNEQFF	TRBJ2-1	TRBD1	14	NA	TRBV19
TGTGCCAGCACTCTAGCGGGAGTGTACAACAATGAGCAGTTCTTC	CASTLAGVYNNEQFF	TRBJ2-1	TRBD2	15	once	TRBV19
TGTGCCAGCAGCAATAGGGGGCGCTGCCATGAGCAGTTCTTC	CASSNRGRCHEQFF	TRBJ2-1	NA	14	NA	TRBV21-1
TGCGCCAGCAGCTTGGAGTGGGCCAACTCCTACAATGAGCAGTTCTTC	CASSLEWANSYNEQFF	TRBJ2-1	NA	16	NA	TRBV5-1
TGCAGCGTTGAGGGGCAGTACGGGGGGACAGATACGCAGTATTTT	CSVEGQYGGTDTQYF	TRBJ2-3	TRBD2	15	once	TRBV29-1
TGTGCCAGCAGCCCCGGGGGCCAGTCTGAAAAACTGTTTTTT	CASSPGGQSEKLFF	TRBJ1-4	NA	14	NA	TRBV7-9
TGTGCCAGCAGTCCCTTTAGCGGGAGTTATGATACGCAGTATTTT	CASSPFSGSYDTQYF	TRBJ2-3	TRBD2	15	NA	TRBV28
TGTGCCAGCAGCCCGTCGACTAGTTGGGAGTCCAAAAACATTCAGTACTTC	CASSPSTSWESKNIQYF	TRBJ2-4	NA	17	NA	TRBV7-6
TGTGCCAGCAGCCCCGGTATGAATCAGCCCCAGCATTTT	CASSPGMNQPQHF	TRBJ1-5	NA	13	NA	TRBV7-6
TGTGCCAGCAGCCCTAGGGACTACGGCAGAGACGAGCAGTACTTC	CASSPRDYGRDEQYF	TRBJ2-7	TRBD2	15	NA	TRBV9
TGTGCCAGCAGTTTCGAGGTTTACTACGAGCAGTACTTC	CASSFEVYYEQYF	TRBJ2-7	NA	13	NA	TRBV6-6
TGTGCCAGCAGCGTCGGGCACAGGGCACAGCCCCAGCATTTT	CASSVGHRAQPQHF	TRBJ1-5	NA	14	NA	TRBV5-6
TGTGCCACCAGCAGGACAGGGGAGAGCAATCAGCCCCAGCATTTT	CATSRTGESNQPQHF	TRBJ1-5	TRBD1	15	NA	TRBV15
TGTGCCAGCAGCTTAGTGGGAAGCACAGATACGCAGTATTTT	CASSLVGSTDTQYF	TRBJ2-3	NA	14	NA	TRBV7-3
TGTGCCAGCAGCTTAGTTGAGGGGGATACGCAGTATTTT	CASSLVEGDTQYF	TRBJ2-3	NA	13	once	TRBV7-2
TGTGCCAGCAGCTCGGGGACTAGCGGAGTGTACCAAGAGACCCAGTACTTC	CASSSGTSGVYQETQYF	TRBJ2-5	TRBD2	17	NA	TRBV2
TGTGCCAGCAGTCAATCCCCCTACCATGGCTACACCTTC	CASSQSPYHGYTF	TRBJ1-2	NA	13	NA	TRBV28
TGTGCCAGCAGCGTGTCAGATTTATATGGCTACACCTTC	CASSVSDLYGYTF	TRBJ1-2	NA	13	NA	TRBV9
TGTGCCAGCAGCTTAGCGGGCGTAGCCAAAAACATTCAGTACTTC	CASSLAGVAKNIQYF	TRBJ2-4	NA	15	NA	TRBV7-9
TGTGCCAGCAGCCCAGCGTCCTACAATGAGCAGTTCTTC	CASSPASYNEQFF	TRBJ2-1	NA	13	NA	TRBV14
TGTGCCAGCAGCCCCGCGGGCTCTGGGGCCAACGTCCTGACTTTC	CASSPAGSGANVLTF	TRBJ2-6	NA	15	NA	TRBV7-6
TGTGCCAGCAGAGCGACAGATACGCAGTATTTT	CASRATDTQYF	TRBJ2-3	NA	11	NA	TRBV7-9
TGTGCCAGCAGTCAACAGGGGGCGGACGAGACCCAGTACTTC	CASSQQGADETQYF	TRBJ2-5	TRBD1	14	NA	TRBV27
TGTGCCAGCAGCTTGACGCGGGAGAACACCGGGGAGCTGTTTTTT	CASSLTRENTGELFF	TRBJ2-2	NA	15	NA	TRBV5-4
TGTGCCAGCAGTCCGAAGGCAATAGGGGATTTCACCGGGGAGCTGTTTTTT	CASSPKAIGDFTGELFF	TRBJ2-2	NA	17	NA	TRBV7-9
TGTGCCAGCAGTTCCCGACAGGTCCAGAGCACAGATACGCAGTATTTT	CASSSRQVQSTDTQYF	TRBJ2-3	NA	16	NA	TRBV27
TGTGCCAGCAGCGTAGAAACAAGACCCTACGAGCAGTACTTC	CASSVETRPYEQYF	TRBJ2-7	NA	14	NA	TRBV9
TGTGCCAGCAGCTTAAGCAGCGGGACGGCAAGGAGTGTGGGCAATCAGCCCCAGCATTTT	CASSLSSGTARSVGNQPQHF	TRBJ1-5	NA	20	NA	TRBV5-4
TGTGCCAGCAGTTTAGCCCCCTCTCTAATCCGAGACGGGGAGGTAGCAGATACGCAGTATTTT	CASSLAPSLIRDGEVADTQYF	TRBJ2-3	NA	21	NA	TRBV28
TGTGCCAGCAGCAGACTAGCGGTGACCTACGAGCAGTACTTC	CASSRLAVTYEQYF	TRBJ2-7	TRBD2	14	NA	TRBV2
TGTGCCAGTAGTATACAAGCGGGAGGGAACAATGAGCAGTTCTTC	CASSIQAGGNNEQFF	TRBJ2-1	TRBD2	15	NA	TRBV19
TGTGCCAGCAGCTTCGAGTGGCCGGGGACGAACACTGAAGCTTTCTTT	CASSFEWPGTNTEAFF	TRBJ1-1	NA	16	NA	TRBV5-5
TGCGCCAGCAGCTTACCCCGGACAGATCTATGGGGCTACACCTTC	CASSLPRTDLWGYTF	TRBJ1-2	NA	15	NA	TRBV5-1
TGTGCCAGCAGCCAGGACTCGAGCTCCTACAATGAGCAGTTCTTC	CASSQDSSSYNEQFF	TRBJ2-1	NA	15	NA	TRBV7-9
TGTGCCAGCAGCTTAGTACCGGGACTAGGCGTTGATGAGCAGTTCTTC	CASSLVPGLGVDEQFF	TRBJ2-1	TRBD2	16	NA	TRBV11-3
TGTGCCAGCAGCTTATATTTGCCAGCGGGAGTGTTCGATGAGCAGTTCTTC	CASSLYLPAGVFDEQFF	TRBJ2-1	TRBD2	17	NA	TRBV11-1
TGTGCCAGCAGTGGTGAGGGGCGCGACTATGGCTACACCTTC	CASSGEGRDYGYTF	TRBJ1-2	NA	14	NA	TRBV28
TGCGCCAGCAGCCAAATTGGGCTAGAAGACACCGGGGAGCTGTTTTTT	CASSQIGLEDTGELFF	TRBJ2-2	NA	16	NA	TRBV4-1
TGTGCCAGCTCACCACCGGGAGGAGTTGTGGGGCTCTACAATGAGCAGTTCTTC	CASSPPGGVVGLYNEQFF	TRBJ2-1	NA	18	NA	TRBV18
TGCGCCAGCAGCCAAGGGAAGGGGGCCTACAATGAGCAGTTCTTC	CASSQGKGAYNEQFF	TRBJ2-1	NA	15	NA	TRBV4-3
TGTGCCAGCAGCTCACGACTCCTCACGGGGGAGCTGTTTTTT	CASSSRLLTGELFF	TRBJ2-2	NA	14	NA	TRBV7-8
TGTGCCAGCCGATTAAGCGGGAGCAGCTGGTACGAGCAGTACTTC	CASRLSGSSWYEQYF	TRBJ2-7	TRBD2	15	NA	TRBV27
TGTGCCAGCAGCTTACTTCTGGGGGCTTCGGCAGATACGCAGTATTTT	CASSLLLGASADTQYF	TRBJ2-3	NA	16	NA	TRBV7-9
TGTGCCAGCAGGACGGGGAGCTATGAAGCTTTCTTT	CASRTGSYEAFF	TRBJ1-1	NA	12	NA	TRBV27
TGTGCCAGCAGCTTAATGCCAGGGGAGCAGTACTTC	CASSLMPGEQYF	TRBJ2-7	NA	12	NA	TRBV7-9
TGTGCCAGCAGCAATCGACTAGCGGGGGGTAATGAGCAGTTCTTC	CASSNRLAGGNEQFF	TRBJ2-1	TRBD2	15	NA	TRBV7-6
TGTGCCAGCTCACCATATGGAAAGACAGCCACGAACACTGAAGCTTTCTTT	CASSPYGKTATNTEAFF	TRBJ1-1	NA	17	NA	TRBV18
TGTGCCAGCAGTGAGCAGGGTAAGGACACTGAAGCTTTCTTT	CASSEQGKDTEAFF	TRBJ1-1	NA	14	NA	TRBV25-1
TGTGCCAGCAGAGACCCCTTAGGGGCAACTGAAGCTTTCTTT	CASRDPLGATEAFF	TRBJ1-1	NA	14	NA	TRBV7-9
TGTGCCAGCAGCCCGGACAACCAAGAGACCCAGTACTTC	CASSPDNQETQYF	TRBJ2-5	NA	13	NA	TRBV14
TGTGCCAGCAGTTTATTTCGTGACGGTCCAGAGACCCAGTACTTC	CASSLFRDGPETQYF	TRBJ2-5	NA	15	NA	TRBV28
TGTGCCAGCAGCTTAGTACGGATAAACACCGGGGAGCTGTTTTTT	CASSLVRINTGELFF	TRBJ2-2	NA	15	NA	TRBV7-8